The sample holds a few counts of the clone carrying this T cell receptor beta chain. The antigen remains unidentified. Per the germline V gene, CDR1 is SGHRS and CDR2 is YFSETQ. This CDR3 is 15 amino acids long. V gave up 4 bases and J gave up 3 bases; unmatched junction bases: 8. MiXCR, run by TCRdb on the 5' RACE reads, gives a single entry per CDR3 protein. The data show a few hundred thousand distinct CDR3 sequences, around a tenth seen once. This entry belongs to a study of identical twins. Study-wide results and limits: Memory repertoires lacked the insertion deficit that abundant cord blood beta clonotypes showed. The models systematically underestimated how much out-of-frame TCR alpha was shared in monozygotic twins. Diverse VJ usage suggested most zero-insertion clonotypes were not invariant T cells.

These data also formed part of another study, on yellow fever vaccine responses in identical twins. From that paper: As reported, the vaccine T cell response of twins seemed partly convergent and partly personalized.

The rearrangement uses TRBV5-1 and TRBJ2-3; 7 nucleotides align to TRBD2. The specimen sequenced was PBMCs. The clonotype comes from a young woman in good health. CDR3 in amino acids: CASSLESGGTDTQYF. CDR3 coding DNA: TGCGCCAGCAGCCTAGAGTCCGGGGGGACAGATACGCAGTATTTT. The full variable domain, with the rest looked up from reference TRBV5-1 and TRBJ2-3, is KAGVTQTPRYLIKTRGQQVTLSCSPISGHRSVSWYQQTPGQGLQFLFEYFSETQRNKGNFPGRFSGRQFSNSRSEMNVSTLELGDSALYLCASSLESGGTDTQYFGPGTRLTVL.